Listed here are 9 T cell receptor beta chains from one sample, sequenced in a study of STAT3 mutations in large granular lymphocyte leukemia. Study conclusions and caveats: In T-cell large granular lymphocyte leukemia, about half of patients showed multiple immunodominant subclonotypes.

Produced via immunoSEQ multiplex PCR; TCRdb's table is partial and in-frame only. The sample lists about 4,400 clones; about three fifths were seen once. These receptors are not linked to any known antigen. The sequenced sample consisted of peripheral blood mononuclear cells. These receptors originate from a man aged 55 to 70 with T-cell large granular lymphocyte leukemia. Some clones in this sample may be carry-over from other donors' samples.

V and J are TRBV10-2 and TRBJ2-1, with TRBD2 matching 9 bases. Trimming cost V 4 bases and J 8 bases; bases outside gene matches: 9. The germline gives CDR1 WSHSY, CDR2 SAAADI. The CDR3 consists of 15 residues. The chain's CDR3 is CASSVGTSYFDEQFF. The CDR3 bases are TGCGCCAGCAGTGTGGGGACTAGCTACTTCGATGAGCAGTTCTTC.

J is TRBJ1-4 and V is TRBV5-4, with TRBD1 as a possible D gene (6 bases). The CDR3 extends over 14 amino acids. V lost 2 bases and J lost 6, with 11 bases in between. Germline values: CDR1 SGHNT, CDR2 YYREEE (reference sequence). CDR3 sequence (DNA): TGTGCCAGCAGCTTACAGGGCGAACATGAAAAACTGTTTTTT. This translates into CASSLQGEHEKLFF.

This clone was counted a few times. The chain recombines TRBV11-2 with TRBJ1-2; 7 bases map to TRBD1. Germline trimming cut 6 bases from V and 4 bases from J; bases unmatched to any gene: 8. The CDR3 has 14 amino acids. The germline V gene encodes CDR1 SGHAT and CDR2 FQNNGV. The DNA for the CDR3 is TGTGCCAGCAGAAAGACAGGGCTCCTCTATGGCTACACCTTC. Translated, it gives CASRKTGLLYGYTF.

The chain has TRBV5-5 and TRBJ1-1; D ambiguous. In germline, CDR1 is SGHKS, CDR2 YYEKEE (reference sequence). CDR3 length: 14 residues. With 4 bases removed from V and 2 bases from J, the gap between germline ends came to 12 bases. CDR3 protein: CASSRTAPNTEAFF. In DNA form, the CDR3 reads TGTGCCAGCAGCCGTACAGCACCCAACACTGAAGCTTTCTTT.

The chain uses TRBV4-1 and TRBJ1-6, with D uncertain. This CDR3 is built from 19 residues. The V end lost 2 bases, the J end lost 10 bases, and 27 bases lay between the germline ends. The germline V gene encodes CDR1 MGHRA and CDR2 YSYEKL. CDR3 residues: CASSQLLAGLVDYRSPLHF. CDR3 in DNA: TGCGCCAGCAGCCAATTATTGGCCGGGCTTGTGGACTATCGCTCACCCCTCCACTTT.

CDR3 coding DNA: TGTGCCAGCTCACCCCCGAGCTCAGATACGCAGTATTTT. Its translation: CASSPPSSDTQYF. The chain combines TRBV18 with TRBJ2-3; D gene ambiguous. Germline values: CDR1 KGHSH, CDR2 LQKENI. There are 13 residues in the CDR3. With 3 bases removed from V and 4 bases from J, the gap between germline ends came to 8 bases.

J is TRBJ2-1 and V is TRBV7-9, with 7 bases identical to TRBD2. This CDR3 is 17 amino acids long. Losses at the gene ends were 1 base for V and 0 bases for J; bases not matched to a gene: 6. Germline V lookup: CDR1 SEHNR, CDR2 FQNEAQ (reference sequence). The DNA of the CDR3 is TGTGCCAGCAGCTTAGGTAGCGGGCTCAGCTCCTACAATGAGCAGTTCTTC. Translation gives CASSLGSGLSSYNEQFF.

The chain links TRBV28 to TRBJ2-7; D gene ambiguous. Looked up from germline, CDR1 is MDHEN and CDR2 is SYDVKM. The CDR3 runs 12 residues. V shed 6 bases and J shed 4 bases, with 10 bases lying between them. The CDR3 here is CASSSYPYEQYF. CDR3 nucleotide sequence: TGTGCCAGCAGCTCTTACCCATACGAGCAGTACTTC.

The chain employs TRBV18 and TRBJ2-5; no definite D call. Trimming removed 5 bases at V and 1 base at J, with 11 bases between. This CDR3 contains 14 residues. Germline values: CDR1 KGHSH, CDR2 LQKENI. Here the CDR3 reads CASSAPGTQETQYF. CDR3 nucleotide sequence: TGTGCCAGCTCAGCTCCGGGCACCCAAGAGACCCAGTACTTC.